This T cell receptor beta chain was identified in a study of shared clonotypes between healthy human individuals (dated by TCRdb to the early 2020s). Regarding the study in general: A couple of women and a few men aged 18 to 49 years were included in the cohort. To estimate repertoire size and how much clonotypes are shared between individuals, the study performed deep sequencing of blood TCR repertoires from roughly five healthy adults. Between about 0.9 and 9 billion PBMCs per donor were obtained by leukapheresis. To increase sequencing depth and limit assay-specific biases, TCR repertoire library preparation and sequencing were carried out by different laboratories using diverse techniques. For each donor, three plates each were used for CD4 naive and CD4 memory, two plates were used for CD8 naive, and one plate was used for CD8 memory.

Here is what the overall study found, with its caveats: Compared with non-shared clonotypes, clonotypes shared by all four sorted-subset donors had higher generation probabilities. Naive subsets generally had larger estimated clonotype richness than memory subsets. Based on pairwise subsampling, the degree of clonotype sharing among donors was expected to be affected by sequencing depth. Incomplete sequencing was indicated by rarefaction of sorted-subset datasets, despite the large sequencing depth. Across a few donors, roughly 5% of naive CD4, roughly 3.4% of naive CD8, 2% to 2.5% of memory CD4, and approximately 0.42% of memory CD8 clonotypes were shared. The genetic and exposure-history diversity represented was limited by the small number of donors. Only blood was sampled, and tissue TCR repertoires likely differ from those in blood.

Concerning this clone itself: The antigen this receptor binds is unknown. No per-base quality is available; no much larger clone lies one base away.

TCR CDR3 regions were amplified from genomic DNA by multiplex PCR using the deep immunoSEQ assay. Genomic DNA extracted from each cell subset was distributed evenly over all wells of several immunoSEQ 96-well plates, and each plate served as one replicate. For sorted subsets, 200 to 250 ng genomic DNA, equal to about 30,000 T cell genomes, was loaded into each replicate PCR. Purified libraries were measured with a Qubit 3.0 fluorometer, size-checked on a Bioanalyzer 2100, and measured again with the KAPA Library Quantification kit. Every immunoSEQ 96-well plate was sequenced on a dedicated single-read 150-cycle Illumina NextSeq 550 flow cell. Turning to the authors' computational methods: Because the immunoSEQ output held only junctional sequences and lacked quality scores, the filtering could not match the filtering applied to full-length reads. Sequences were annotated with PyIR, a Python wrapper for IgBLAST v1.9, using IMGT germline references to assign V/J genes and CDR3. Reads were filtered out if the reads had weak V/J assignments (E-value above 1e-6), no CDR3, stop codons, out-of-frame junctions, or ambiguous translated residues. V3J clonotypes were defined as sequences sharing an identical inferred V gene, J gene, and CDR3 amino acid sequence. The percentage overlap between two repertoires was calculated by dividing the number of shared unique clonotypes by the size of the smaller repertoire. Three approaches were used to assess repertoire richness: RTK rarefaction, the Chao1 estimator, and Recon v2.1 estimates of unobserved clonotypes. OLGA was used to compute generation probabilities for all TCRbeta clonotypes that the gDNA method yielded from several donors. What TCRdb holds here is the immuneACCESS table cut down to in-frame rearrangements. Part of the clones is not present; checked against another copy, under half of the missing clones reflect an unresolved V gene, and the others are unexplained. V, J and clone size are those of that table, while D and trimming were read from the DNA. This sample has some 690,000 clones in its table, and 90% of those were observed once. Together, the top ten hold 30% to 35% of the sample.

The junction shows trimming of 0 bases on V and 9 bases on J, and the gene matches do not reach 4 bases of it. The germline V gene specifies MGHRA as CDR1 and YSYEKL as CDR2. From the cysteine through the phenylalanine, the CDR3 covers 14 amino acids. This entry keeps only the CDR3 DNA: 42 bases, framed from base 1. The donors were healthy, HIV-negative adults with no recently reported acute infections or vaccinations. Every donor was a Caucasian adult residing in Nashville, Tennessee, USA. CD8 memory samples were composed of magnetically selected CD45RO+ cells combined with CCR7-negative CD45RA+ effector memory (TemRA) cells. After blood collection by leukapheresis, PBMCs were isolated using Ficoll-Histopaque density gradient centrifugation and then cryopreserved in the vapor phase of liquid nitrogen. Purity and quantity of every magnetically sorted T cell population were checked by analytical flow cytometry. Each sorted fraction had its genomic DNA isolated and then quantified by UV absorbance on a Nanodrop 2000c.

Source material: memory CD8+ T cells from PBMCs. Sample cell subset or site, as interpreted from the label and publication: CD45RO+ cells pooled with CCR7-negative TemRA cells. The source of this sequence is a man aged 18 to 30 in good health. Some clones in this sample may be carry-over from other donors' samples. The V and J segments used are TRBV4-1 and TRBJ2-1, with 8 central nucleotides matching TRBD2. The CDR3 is CASSQEGLVPEQFF. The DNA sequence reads TGCGCCAGCAGCCAAGAGGGACTAGTTCCTGAGCAGTTCTTC.